This T cell receptor (beta chain) is drawn from a study of tumor and adjacent non-tumor tissue in lung cancer. CDR1 and CDR2 (germline): MNHEY, SVGAGI. This CDR3 has 11 residues. Trimming at V came to 8 bases and at J to 4 bases, leaving 1 base not matched to a gene. The library came from three nested PCR rounds adapted from ARM-PCR protocols. TCRdb re-derived calls from the multiplex PCR reads in MiXCR, one entry per CDR3 protein. The top ten hold about 32% of the sample, which has approximately 66,000 distinct CDR3 sequences, about 63% seen once. Details on this clonotype: This likely comes from a read error, as the CDR3 has no conserved phenylalanine or tryptophan at its end.

RNA was extracted from bulk tissue without any cell sorting. This non-tumor lung sample came from over 3 cm beyond the tumor edge. Donors were chemotherapy-naive, newly diagnosed lung cancer surgical patients in China, August–November 2014. The sample consisted of distant non-tumor lung tissue. V and J are TRBV6-5 and TRBJ1-2; 7 bases are shared with TRBD1. The receptor comes from a man in his 70s with non-small cell lung cancer. Here the CDR3 reads CASGQVYGYTS. In nucleotides, the CDR3 is TGTGCCAGCGGACAGGTCTATGGCTACACCTCT.